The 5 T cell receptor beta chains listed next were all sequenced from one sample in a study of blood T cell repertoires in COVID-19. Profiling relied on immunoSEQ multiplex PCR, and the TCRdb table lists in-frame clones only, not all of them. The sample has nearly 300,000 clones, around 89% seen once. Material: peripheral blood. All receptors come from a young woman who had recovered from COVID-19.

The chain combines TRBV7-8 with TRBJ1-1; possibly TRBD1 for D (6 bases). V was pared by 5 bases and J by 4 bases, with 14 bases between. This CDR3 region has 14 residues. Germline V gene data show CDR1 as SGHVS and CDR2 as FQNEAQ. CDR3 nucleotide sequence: TGTGCCAGCAGCCCCTGGACAGAGCTCACTGAAGCTTTCTTT. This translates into CASSPWTELTEAFF.

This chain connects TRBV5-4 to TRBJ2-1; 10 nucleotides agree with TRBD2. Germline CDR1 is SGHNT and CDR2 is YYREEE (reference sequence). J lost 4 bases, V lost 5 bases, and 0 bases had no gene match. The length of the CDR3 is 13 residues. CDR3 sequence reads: CASSSGGYNEQFF. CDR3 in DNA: TGTGCCAGCAGTAGCGGGGGGTACAATGAGCAGTTCTTC.

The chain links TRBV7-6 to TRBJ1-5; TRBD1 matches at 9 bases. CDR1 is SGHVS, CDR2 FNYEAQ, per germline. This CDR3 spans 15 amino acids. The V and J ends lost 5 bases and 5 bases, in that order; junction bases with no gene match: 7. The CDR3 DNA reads TGTGCCAGCAGCCCCGGGACAGGGAGTGATCAGCCCCAGCATTTT. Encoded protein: CASSPGTGSDQPQHF.

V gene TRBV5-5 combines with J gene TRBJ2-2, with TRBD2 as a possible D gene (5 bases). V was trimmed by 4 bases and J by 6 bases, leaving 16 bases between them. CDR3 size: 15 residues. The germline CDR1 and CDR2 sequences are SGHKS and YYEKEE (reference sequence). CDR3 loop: CASSRTLTDPGELFF. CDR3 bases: TGTGCCAGCAGCCGGACTTTGACGGATCCCGGGGAGCTGTTTTTT. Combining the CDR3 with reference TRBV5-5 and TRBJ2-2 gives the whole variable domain DAGVTQSPTHLIKTRGQQVTLRCSPISGHKSVSWYQQVLGQGPQFIFQYYEKEERGRGNFPDRFSARQFPNYSSELNVNALLLGDSALYLCASSRTLTDPGELFFGEGSRLTVL.

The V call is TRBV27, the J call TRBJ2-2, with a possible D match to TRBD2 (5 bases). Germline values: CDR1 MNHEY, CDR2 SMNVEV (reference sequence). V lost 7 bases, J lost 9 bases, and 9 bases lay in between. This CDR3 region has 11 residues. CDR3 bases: TGTGCCAGCACCCGGGGTCGGGAGCTGTTTTTT. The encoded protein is CASTRGRELFF.